The 26 T cell receptor beta chains reported below all come from one sample, sequenced in a study of T cells after posttransplantation cyclophosphamide (dated by TCRdb to about 2016). The library was prepared using the immunoSEQ multiplex PCR assay. TCRdb's version of the immuneACCESS table is confined to in-frame rearrangements and falls short of the full clone set. An unresolved V gene accounts for under half of the shortfall where checked; the remainder is of unknown origin. Here the sample has some 14,000 clones; less than 90% occur a single time. The ten largest make up over 4.5% of the sample. The control cohort consisted of approximately 10 patients who had myeloablative marrow transplants with methotrexate plus a calcineurin inhibitor and who were sampled 1 year after transplant. Material: PBMCs, obtained approximately 370 days after allogeneic stem cell transplant with calcineurin inhibitor and methotrexate. These TCRs come from a male patient in his late teens or twenties who received an allogeneic stem cell transplant from a related donor, was CMV-positive, and had no GVHD. Donor T cells from the graft may be present among the T cells after a transplant.

V and J are TRBV6-5 and TRBJ1-1; D perhaps matches TRBD1 (6 bases). There are 15 residues in the CDR3. V was clipped by 4 bases and J by 0 bases, with 12 bases between them. CDR1 is MNHEY and CDR2 is SVGAGI in the germline V gene. The chain's CDR3 is CASSSPGQLNTEAFF. The DNA for the CDR3 is TGTGCCAGCAGTTCTCCGGGACAACTGAACACTGAAGCTTTCTTT.

The chain employs TRBV13 and TRBJ2-2, with 9 bases that match TRBD1. The V and J ends lost 5 bases and 9 bases, in that order; junction bases with no gene match: 7. CDR1 is PRHDT, CDR2 FYEKMQ, per germline (reference sequence). This CDR3 comprises 14 residues. Written as DNA, the CDR3 is TGTGCCAGCAGCGTGGACAGGGGAGTTAGGGAGCTGTTTTTT. Translated, it gives CASSVDRGVRELFF.

This clone was seen a handful of times. The chain is built from TRBV9 and TRBJ1-3; D gene uncertain. Germline V gene sequence: CDR1 SGDLS, CDR2 YYNGEE. CDR3 length equals 13 residues. Trimming shortened V by 3 bases and J by 4 bases, and 8 bases separated the two germline ends. CDR3 protein: CASSAMEGNTIYF. The CDR3 DNA reads TGTGCCAGCAGCGCAATGGAGGGAAACACCATATATTTT.

This clone was observed a single time. CDR3 sequence reads: CASSRGTELLRGQYF. CDR3 nucleotide sequence: TGTGCCAGCAGCCGGGGGACAGAACTTTTGAGGGGCCAGTACTTC. The V gene is TRBV28, the J gene TRBJ2-5; possibly TRBD1 for D (7 bases). This CDR3 has 15 amino acids. V was shortened by 6 bases and J by 10 bases, with 24 bases between the two germline ends. Germline V gene lookup returns CDR1 MDHEN and CDR2 SYDVKM. Full variable domain (remainder filled in from reference TRBV28 and TRBJ2-5): DVKVTQSSRYLVKRTGEKVFLECVQDMDHENMFWYRQDPGLGLRLIYFSYDVKMKEKGDIPEGYSVSREKKERFSLILESASTNQTSMYLCASSRGTELLRGQYFGPGTRLLVL.

This rearrangement joins TRBV28 to TRBJ1-5, with D possibly matching TRBD1 (5 bases). The V gene's germline CDR1 is MDHEN and CDR2 SYDVKM. The germline V and J ends were trimmed by 5 bases and 7 bases, with 12 bases remaining between them. CDR3 length: 13 amino acids. CDR3: CASSLQGNQPQHF. The CDR3 nucleotides read TGTGCCAGCAGTCTCCAGGGTAACCAGCCCCAGCATTTT.

The chain has TRBV2 and TRBJ2-3; the match to TRBD2 covers 12 bases. Trimming removed 6 bases from V and 6 bases from J; junction bases left unmatched: 7. The V gene's germline CDR1 is SNHLY and CDR2 FYNNEI. The CDR3 is made up of 15 amino acids. The CDR3 DNA is TGTGCCAGCAGACCCGGACTAGCGGGATCCGATACGCAGTATTTT. It yields the protein CASRPGLAGSDTQYF.

This sequence joins TRBV6-1 and TRBJ2-1, with D possibly being TRBD2 (6 bases). V lost 2 bases to trimming and J lost 9 bases, with 11 bases between them. Germline V lookup: CDR1 MNHNS, CDR2 SASEGT. The CDR3 is 13 amino acids. CDR3 coding DNA: TGTGCCAGCAGTGAAACTAGCTTGGGTGAGCAGTTCTTC. It translates to CASSETSLGEQFF.

The rearrangement joins TRBV9 to TRBJ1-6; D perhaps matches TRBD1 (5 bases). Germline CDR1 and CDR2: SGDLS and YYNGEE. The V end was cut by 0 bases, the J end by 6 bases, with 16 bases between. The CDR3 runs 17 residues. CDR3 in DNA: TGTGCCAGCAGCGTAGCCCTCTCAGGGATCTTTAATTCACCCCTCCACTTT. Protein sequence: CASSVALSGIFNSPLHF.

The gene calls are TRBV7-3 and TRBJ2-6; the D gene is possibly TRBD1 (5 bases). The V gene lost 4 bases and the J gene lost 2 bases, with 9 bases spanning the gap. The CDR3 totals 15 residues. Germline V CDR1 and CDR2: SGHTA, FQGTGA. The CDR3 here is CASSWSGTGANVLTF. As DNA, the CDR3 is TGTGCCAGCAGCTGGTCAGGGACTGGGGCCAACGTCCTGACTTTC.

The V call is TRBV6-5, the J call TRBJ2-7; 9 positions agree with TRBD2. The CDR3 totals 14 residues. Trimming removed 2 bases from V and 7 bases from J; junction bases left unmatched: 6. In germline, CDR1 is MNHEY, CDR2 SVGAGI. For the CDR3, the DNA is TGTGCCAGCAGTTACGCGGCGGGAGGGCGGGAGCAGTACTTC. Translating gives CASSYAAGGREQYF.

J is TRBJ2-2 and V is TRBV18, with D possibly being TRBD2 (5 bases). CDR3 size: 14 residues. Between the trimmed V and J ends, which lost 0 bases and 5 bases, there was a span of 7 bases. Germline loops: CDR1 KGHSH, CDR2 LQKENI. In DNA, the CDR3 is TGTGCCAGCTCACCACCGAGGGATACCGGGGAGCTGTTTTTT. Protein sequence: CASSPPRDTGELFF.

The chain joins TRBV5-1 to TRBJ1-4; 9 nucleotides match TRBD1. Losses at the gene ends were 0 bases for V and 8 bases for J; bases not matched to a gene: 8. The length of the CDR3 is 16 residues. Germline lookup yields CDR1 SGHRS and CDR2 YFSETQ. The chain's CDR3 is CASSLGSQGAGEKLFF. The DNA for the CDR3 is TGCGCCAGCAGCTTGGGTTCACAGGGGGCGGGCGAAAAACTGTTTTTT.

Here the CDR3 reads CASSQGGRTDTQYF. DNA of the CDR3: TGTGCCAGCAGCCAAGGCGGGAGGACAGATACGCAGTATTTT. The genes are TRBV4-2 and TRBJ2-3; 8 positions match TRBD2. The CDR3 contains 14 residues. V trimming: 1 base; J trimming: 3 bases; junction bases outside the gene matches: 0. Germline CDR1 reads LGHNA; CDR2 reads YNFKEQ.

This chain joins TRBV28 and TRBJ2-7, with TRBD2 matching 10 bases. Germline V gene data show CDR1 as MDHEN and CDR2 as SYDVKM. Trimming cost V 4 bases and J 6 bases; bases outside gene matches: 9. The CDR3 consists of 15 residues. CDR3 nucleotides: TGTGCCAGCAGTTCCCAACTAGCGGGATATCGCGAGCAGTACTTC. The encoded protein is CASSSQLAGYREQYF.

This chain connects TRBV9 to TRBJ2-3; TRBD2 matches 12 bases. This CDR3 contains 17 residues. The germline CDR1 and CDR2 sequences are SGDLS and YYNGEE. The J segment lost 3 bases and the V segment lost 0 bases, leaving 5 bases of the junction unmatched. The CDR3 DNA sequence: TGTGCCAGCAGCGTAGCTTGGCTAGCGGGAGGGACAGATACGCAGTATTTT. Its translation: CASSVAWLAGGTDTQYF.

This clone was detected a few times. This rearrangement joins TRBV7-6 to TRBJ2-7, with TRBD2 matching over 7 bases. Germline loops: CDR1 SGHVS, CDR2 FNYEAQ. V lost 1 base, J lost 3 bases, and 12 bases stayed unmatched. The CDR3 runs 17 residues. The CDR3 is CASSLGAGGSPLYEQYF. In nucleotides, the CDR3 is TGTGCCAGCAGCTTAGGGGCCGGCGGGAGCCCCCTCTACGAGCAGTACTTC.

The chain joins TRBV6-5 to TRBJ2-6; D may be TRBD1 (5 bases). V was shortened by 10 bases and J by 0 bases, with 13 bases between the two germline ends. This CDR3 contains 15 residues. The germline CDR1 and CDR2 sequences are MNHEY and SVGAGI. This CDR3 is CATRTGSSGANVLTF. The CDR3 DNA reads as TGTGCCACCAGAACAGGAAGCTCTGGGGCCAACGTCCTGACTTTC.

The CDR3 nucleotides read TGTGCCAGCAGCCTAGCGGGGTCCTACGAGCAGTACTTC. Its protein product is CASSLAGSYEQYF. The rearrangement links TRBV27 to TRBJ2-7; 9 nucleotides align to TRBD2. The length of the CDR3 is 13 residues. Germline CDR1 and CDR2: MNHEY and SMNVEV (reference sequence). V gave up 6 bases and J gave up 1 base; unmatched junction bases: 1.

This chain joins TRBV30 and TRBJ1-1; TRBD1 is a possible D gene (5 bases). CDR3 length: 13 amino acids. Germline V gene lookup returns CDR1 GTSNPN and CDR2 SVGIG (reference sequence). V was shortened by 0 bases and J by 1 base, with 6 bases between the two germline ends. Written as DNA, the CDR3 is TGTGCCTGGAGTGTGGGGGGGAACACTGAAGCTTTCTTT. Residues: CAWSVGGNTEAFF.

This chain uses TRBV20-1 with TRBJ1-2; D is ambiguous. V lost 6 bases, J lost 14 bases, and 10 bases lay in between. Germline assignment: CDR1 DFQATT and CDR2 SNEGSKA (reference sequence). This CDR3 is 8 amino acids long. The CDR3 bases are TGCAGTGCCCCACCCCTAACCTTC. It encodes CSAPPLTF.

The rearrangement links TRBV28 to TRBJ2-5; D might be TRBD2 (5 bases). The J call is in doubt because the DNA end fits TRBJ2-7 better. The CDR3 totals 16 residues. Germline loops: CDR1 MDHEN, CDR2 SYDVKM. The CDR3 DNA reads as TGTGCCAGCAGTTTATTCCCCCAAGGAGCCGGGAACGAGCAGTACTTC. Amino acids: CASSLFPQGAGNEQYF.

The chain combines TRBV7-2 with TRBJ2-2; TRBD1 aligns across 9 bases. V was clipped by 5 bases and J by 4 bases; unmatched bases: 8. Germline V lookup: CDR1 SGHTA, CDR2 FQGNSA. The CDR3 is 16 residues long. The DNA of the CDR3 is TGTGCCAGCAGCCAGCGACAGGGGGATGTCACCGGGGAGCTGTTTTTT. Translation: CASSQRQGDVTGELFF. The full variable domain, with the rest looked up from reference TRBV7-2 and TRBJ2-2, is GAGVSQSPSNKVTEKGKDVELRCDPISGHTALYWYRQSLGQGLEFLIYFQGNSAPDKSGLPSDRFSAERTGGSVSTLTIQRTQQEDSAVYLCASSQRQGDVTGELFFGEGSRLTVL.

The chain has TRBV9 and TRBJ2-7; TRBD2 might be the D (5 bases). The CDR3 sequence is 14 residues long. Per the germline V gene, CDR1 is SGDLS and CDR2 is YYNGEE. V shed 0 bases and J shed 2 bases, with 9 bases lying between them. The CDR3 DNA reads TGTGCCAGCAGCGTAGGGACTGACCCCTACGAGCAGTACTTC. Residues: CASSVGTDPYEQYF.

This clone has more than one count but fewer than ten. The V gene is TRBV6-4, the J gene TRBJ2-7; 14 bases line up with TRBD2. The CDR3 runs 17 residues. Germline V CDR1 and CDR2: MRHNA, SNTAGT. V trimming: 2 bases; J trimming: 6 bases; junction bases outside the gene matches: 9. CDR3 protein: CASSDPGTSGRKVEQYF. The CDR3 bases are TGTGCCAGCAGTGACCCAGGGACTAGCGGGAGAAAGGTCGAGCAGTACTTC.

This chain joins TRBV7-2 and TRBJ1-3; D ambiguous. Germline V gene lookup returns CDR1 SGHTA and CDR2 FQGNSA. This CDR3 spans 12 amino acids. V lost 4 bases to trimming and J lost 4 bases, with 5 bases between them. In nucleotides, the CDR3 is TGTGCCAGCAGCTCCGTAGGAAACACCATATATTTT. Translation gives CASSSVGNTIYF.

This clone turned up a few times. The chain recombines TRBV28 with TRBJ1-1; no clear D. CDR3 size: 12 residues. Germline values: CDR1 MDHEN, CDR2 SYDVKM. Trimming took off 2 bases at V and 5 bases at J, with 6 bases between the two ends. As DNA, the CDR3 is TGTGCCAGCAGTTTACTGCGAACTGAAGCTTTCTTT. Protein sequence: CASSLLRTEAFF. Full variable domain (remainder filled in from reference TRBV28 and TRBJ1-1): DVKVTQSSRYLVKRTGEKVFLECVQDMDHENMFWYRQDPGLGLRLIYFSYDVKMKEKGDIPEGYSVSREKKERFSLILESASTNQTSMYLCASSLLRTEAFFGQGTRLTVV.